This entry concerns a single T cell receptor beta chain. Measured with immunoSEQ multiplex PCR; TCRdb has only the in-frame clones, and not every one. The table includes over 4,500 clones, 89% detected once. These data originate in a study of blood T cell repertoires in COVID-19. Study-wide background: The analysed material was cDNA or gDNA that came from T cells, B-cell-depleted T cells, or PBMCs.

Germline V gives CDR1 SGHAT, CDR2 FQNNGV. The CDR3 spans 16 residues. V gave up 5 bases and J gave up 3 bases; unmatched junction bases: 6. This chain links TRBV11-2 with TRBJ2-1; 11 bases are a match to TRBD1. Sequencing input: peripheral blood. The receptor's source is a human donor in a cohort sampled during active COVID-19. The CDR3 coding sequence is TGTGCCAGCAGCCCAGGACAGGGGGCCGGCTACAATGAGCAGTTCTTC. This gives the protein CASSPGQGAGYNEQFF.